The subject of this entry is one T cell receptor beta chain. Its antigen remains unknown. The same CDR3 arises from other DNA sequences in this sample as well. The data originate from a study of cytomegalovirus exposure and HLA in healthy donors. Notes on the study in general: Among the sequence variants, a highly shared cluster was likely an artifact of sequencing. Later analysis demonstrated an association between a missense DCLRE1C variant and TCR beta V- and J-gene trimming. A later analysis reportedly found that, within productive TCRs, an Asian-associated ancestry cluster had fewer N-insertions than the mean observed across the roughly 700 donors.

This CDR3 has 12 residues. Trimming shortened V by 0 bases and J by 5 bases, and 5 bases separated the two germline ends. Germline V gives CDR1 SGHRS, CDR2 YFSETQ. The records omit this donor's CMV serostatus. Amplification used 60 Vbeta primers and 13 Jbeta primers. TCRdb keeps only in-frame clones here, not all; method: immunoSEQ multiplex PCR. The table has about 180,000 clones, 72% seen once. The chain links TRBV5-1 to TRBJ2-5; no clear D gene. The TCR comes from a human donor in good health. The sample taken for sequencing was PBMCs. DNA of the CDR3: TGCGCCAGCAGCTTGGCCCTTGAGACCCAGTACTTC. This sequence encodes CASSLALETQYF.